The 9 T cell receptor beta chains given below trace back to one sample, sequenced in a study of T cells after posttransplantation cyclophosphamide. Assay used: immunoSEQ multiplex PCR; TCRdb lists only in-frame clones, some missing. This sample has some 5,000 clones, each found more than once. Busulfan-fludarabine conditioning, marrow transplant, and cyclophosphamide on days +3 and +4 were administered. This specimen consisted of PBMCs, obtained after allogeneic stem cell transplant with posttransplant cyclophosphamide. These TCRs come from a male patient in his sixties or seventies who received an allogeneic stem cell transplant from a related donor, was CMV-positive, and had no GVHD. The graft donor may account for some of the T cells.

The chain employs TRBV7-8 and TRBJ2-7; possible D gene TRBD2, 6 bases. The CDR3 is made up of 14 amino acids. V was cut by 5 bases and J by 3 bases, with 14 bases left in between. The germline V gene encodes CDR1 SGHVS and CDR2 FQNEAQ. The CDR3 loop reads CASSPLRGVYEQYF. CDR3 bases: TGTGCCAGCAGCCCACTGCGGGGCGTCTACGAGCAGTACTTC.

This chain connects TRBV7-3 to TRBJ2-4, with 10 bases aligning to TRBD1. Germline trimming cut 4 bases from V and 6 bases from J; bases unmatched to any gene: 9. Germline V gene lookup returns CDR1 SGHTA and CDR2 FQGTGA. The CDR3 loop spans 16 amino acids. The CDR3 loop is CASSSVYGDRGNIQYF. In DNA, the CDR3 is TGTGCCAGCAGCTCCGTATATGGGGACAGGGGAAACATTCAGTACTTC.

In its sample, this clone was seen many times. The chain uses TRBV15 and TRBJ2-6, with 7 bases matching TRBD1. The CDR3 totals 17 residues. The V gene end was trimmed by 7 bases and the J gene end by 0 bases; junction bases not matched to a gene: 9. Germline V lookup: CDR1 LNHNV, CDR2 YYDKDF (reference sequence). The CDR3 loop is CATTGQVLSSGANVLTF. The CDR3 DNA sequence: TGTGCCACCACTGGACAGGTCCTCAGCTCTGGGGCCAACGTCCTGACTTTC.

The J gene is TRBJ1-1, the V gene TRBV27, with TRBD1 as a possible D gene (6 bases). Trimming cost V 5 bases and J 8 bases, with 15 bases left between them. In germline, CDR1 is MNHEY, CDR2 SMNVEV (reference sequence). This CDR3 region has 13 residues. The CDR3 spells CASSRGGAGEAFF. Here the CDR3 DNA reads TGTGCCAGCAGTCGGGGGGGGGCAGGAGAAGCTTTCTTT.

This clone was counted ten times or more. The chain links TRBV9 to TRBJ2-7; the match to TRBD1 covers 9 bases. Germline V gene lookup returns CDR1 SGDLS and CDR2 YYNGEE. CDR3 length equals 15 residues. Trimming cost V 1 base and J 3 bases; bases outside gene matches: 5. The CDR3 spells CASSVYGTGNYEQYF. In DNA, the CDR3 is TGTGCCAGCAGCGTATACGGGACAGGGAACTACGAGCAGTACTTC.

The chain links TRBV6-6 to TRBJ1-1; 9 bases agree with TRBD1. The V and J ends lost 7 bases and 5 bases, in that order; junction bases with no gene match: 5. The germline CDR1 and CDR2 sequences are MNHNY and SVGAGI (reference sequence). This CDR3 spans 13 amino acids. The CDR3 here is CASNKQGATEAFF. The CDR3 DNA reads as TGTGCCAGCAATAAACAGGGGGCGACTGAAGCTTTCTTT.

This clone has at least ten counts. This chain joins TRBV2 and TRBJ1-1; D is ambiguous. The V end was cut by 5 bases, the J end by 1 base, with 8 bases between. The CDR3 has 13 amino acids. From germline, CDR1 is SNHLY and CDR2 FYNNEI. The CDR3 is CASSPRRNTEAFF. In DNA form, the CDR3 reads TGTGCCAGCAGTCCCAGAAGGAACACTGAAGCTTTCTTT.

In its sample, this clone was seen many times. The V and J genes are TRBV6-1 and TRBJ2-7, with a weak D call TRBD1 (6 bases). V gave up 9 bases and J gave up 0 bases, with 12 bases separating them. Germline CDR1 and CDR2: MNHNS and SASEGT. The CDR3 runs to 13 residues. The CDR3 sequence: CASEGETSYEQYF. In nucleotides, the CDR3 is TGTGCCAGTGAGGGGGAGACCTCCTACGAGCAGTACTTC.

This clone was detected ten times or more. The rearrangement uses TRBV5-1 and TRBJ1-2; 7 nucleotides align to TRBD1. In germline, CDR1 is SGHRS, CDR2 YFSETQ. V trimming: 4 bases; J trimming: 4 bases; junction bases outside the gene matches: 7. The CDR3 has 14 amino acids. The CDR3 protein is CASSGGQPSYGYTF. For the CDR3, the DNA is TGCGCCAGCAGCGGGGGACAGCCGAGCTATGGCTACACCTTC.